This T cell receptor (beta chain) was sequenced for a study of post-analysis software for immune sequencing data (dated by TCRdb to the mid-2010s). A note on the overall study: The recorded disease courses included relapsing-remitting, secondary progressive and progressive-relapsing multiple sclerosis, and some patients had no subtype annotation. A subset of samples was prepared in parallel using single-end sample barcoding, then pooled and co-amplified after Illumina adapter ligation. The patient repertoires were compared against 10 to 12 previously published healthy control repertoires obtained from donors aged roughly 6 to 28 years. Summary of the overall study and its limitations: Compared with controls, multiple sclerosis patients had significantly lower normalized Chao1 diversity, a finding suggesting substantial peripheral T-cell clonal expansion. A handful of TRBV segments, including TRBV5-6, TRBV5-1 and TRBV20-1, were significantly more frequent in patients than controls. The multiple sclerosis patient group was slightly younger than the control group. When samples were clustered directly using the F measure, samples prepared in the same batch co-clustered strongly, which prompted a batch-effect correction.

Library preparation used PCR. The instrument was an Illumina HiSeq 2500. Unique molecular identifiers were incorporated into TCR beta cDNA libraries to reduce PCR and sequencing biases. Every 1 to 10 million input T cells yielded roughly 500,000 cDNA molecules, meaning each molecule approximated one T cell. The patient libraries were prepared and sequenced with the same protocol used for the earlier healthy control dataset. Samples belonging to the same batch were prepared together, multiplexed and sequenced on a shared HiSeq lane. The source study handled its data this way. MIGEC was used to process the raw barcoded reads, and molecular identifier groups with only a single read were discarded before consensus assembly and CDR3 extraction. Clonotype tables were post-analysed with VDJtools, normalizing diversity by down-sampling all datasets to the smallest sample size. To correct batch-related cross-sample contamination, repertoire overlap clustering matched CDR3 amino acid sequences but not nucleotide sequences. TCRdb ran its own pipeline on the public reads, namely fastp trimming at Q25 and MiXCR clone calling, and kept in-frame beta chains. Duplicate CDR3 protein sequences are folded into a single record with the most common DNA and genes. These V and J calls are TCRdb output, not the study's own analysis. The sample table lists around 770,000 distinct CDR3 sequences, under 60% of them with a count of one. 4.9% of the sample is in the top ten clones.

Measured from the cysteine to the phenylalanine, the CDR3 is 15 residues long. Only CDR3 DNA remains: 45 bases, in frame from the first base. CDR1 and CDR2 (MDHEN, SYDVKM) derive from the germline V gene. Unmatched junction bases come to 12, with V trimmed by 6 bases and J by 5 bases. To demonstrate the VDJtools post-analysis software, TCR beta repertoires were profiled from the peripheral blood of about a dozen young patients with multiple sclerosis. The multiple sclerosis patients were children and adolescents ranging in age from about 6 to 16 years. Only a few counts were recorded for this clonotype. This receptor's antigen is unknown. Base quality data are lacking; no much larger clone is found one base away.

The receptor chain draws on TRBV28 and TRBJ2-5, with 7 bases in between that match TRBD1. Sequenced input: blood. This clonotype originated in a girl aged 5-17 years with multiple sclerosis. The CDR3 region has the sequence CASSLRDSHLETQYF. The DNA sequence is as follows: TGTGCCAGCAGCCTCCGGGACAGCCACCTGGAGACCCAGTACTTC.